The sequence of this T cell receptor beta chain was determined in a study of CD8 T cells in Susac syndrome. An amount of RNA that ranged from 0.5 to 1 ug was reverse transcribed with random hexamers. TCRdb fed the immunoSEQ multiplex PCR reads into MiXCR, producing one record per CDR3 protein. The sample lists 210,000 or so distinct CDR3 sequences, 92% occurring once. Trimming removed 4 bases at V and 5 bases at J, with 16 bases between. Germline assignment: CDR1 SGHDT and CDR2 YYEEEE. The CDR3 has 14 amino acids. The rearrangement links TRBV5-6 to TRBJ2-7; D is possibly TRBD2 (6 bases). Material: CD8+ T cells from PBMCs. The TCR originated in a human donor with multiple sclerosis. The CDR3 bases are TGTGCCAGCAGCCTGCTGGGACTCGGCGACGAGCAGTACTTC. Amino acids: CASSLLGLGDEQYF.